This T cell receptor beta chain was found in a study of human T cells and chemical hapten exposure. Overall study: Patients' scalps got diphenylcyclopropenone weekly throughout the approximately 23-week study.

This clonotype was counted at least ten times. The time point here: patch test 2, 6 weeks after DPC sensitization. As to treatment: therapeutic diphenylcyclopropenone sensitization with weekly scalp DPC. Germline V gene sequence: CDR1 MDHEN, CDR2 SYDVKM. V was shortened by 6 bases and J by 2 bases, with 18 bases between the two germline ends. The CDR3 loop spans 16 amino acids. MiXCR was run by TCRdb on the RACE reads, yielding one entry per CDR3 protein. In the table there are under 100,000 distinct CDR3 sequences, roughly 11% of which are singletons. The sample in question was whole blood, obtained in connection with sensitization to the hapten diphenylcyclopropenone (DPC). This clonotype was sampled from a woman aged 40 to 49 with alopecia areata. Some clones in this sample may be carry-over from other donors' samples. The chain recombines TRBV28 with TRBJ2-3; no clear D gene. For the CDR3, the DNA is TGTGCCAGCAGACGAAAACGGGCGGAGACCACAGATACGCAGTATTTT. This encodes CASRRKRAETTDTQYF.